One sample yielded the 24 T cell receptor beta chains listed below, sequenced in a study of cytomegalovirus exposure and HLA in healthy donors. Amplification used 60 Vbeta primers and 13 Jbeta primers. Using immunoSEQ multiplex PCR, the repertoire was profiled, and TCRdb retains in-frame clones only, with some absent. The sample lists 100,000 or so clones; 70% to 85% were seen once. The specimen sequenced was PBMCs. The receptors come from a woman under 30 in good health and CMV-seronegative.

The rearrangement links TRBV4-1 to TRBJ2-5; 7 bases align to TRBD2. Germline V CDR1 and CDR2: MGHRA, YSYEKL. V dropped 4 bases and J dropped 7; count of bases not matched to a gene: 15. The CDR3 runs 16 residues. DNA for the CDR3: TGCGCCAGCAGCCCCGGTTTGGGGGGGAGGATTGGGACCCAGTACTTC. Its protein product is CASSPGLGGRIGTQYF.

This chain joins TRBV25-1 and TRBJ1-4, with TRBD1 matching over 10 bases. J gave up 8 bases and V 1 base, and 4 bases lay outside the gene matches. This CDR3 has 15 amino acids. Germline V gives CDR1 MGHDK, CDR2 SYGVNS. CDR3 in amino acids: CASSESGTGEEKLFF. In DNA form, the CDR3 reads TGTGCCAGCAGTGAATCCGGGACAGGGGAAGAAAAACTGTTTTTT.

The chain is built from TRBV2 and TRBJ2-4, with TRBD2 identical over 13 bases. With 4 bases clipped from V and 9 bases from J, the junction kept 9 bases outside the gene matches. The CDR3 runs to 16 residues. CDR1 and CDR2 from the germline V gene are SNHLY and FYNNEI. DNA of the CDR3: TGTGCCAGCAGTGTAACTAGCGGGAGGGCCGGTGGCATTCAGTACTTC. Protein sequence: CASSVTSGRAGGIQYF.

This chain connects TRBV7-9 to TRBJ2-2; no firm D call. This CDR3 is built from 13 residues. With 0 bases removed from V and 7 bases from J, the gap between germline ends came to 6 bases. Germline V gene data show CDR1 as SEHNR and CDR2 as FQNEAQ (reference sequence). CDR3 bases: TGTGCCAGCAGCTTAGCCGGAGACGGGGAGCTGTTTTTT. Its translation: CASSLAGDGELFF.

To note about this clone: One junction end does not reproduce the germline sequence, and a read error may be involved. J is TRBJ1-1 and V is TRBV7-9, with TRBD1 as a possible D gene (5 bases). The germline gives CDR1 SEHNR, CDR2 FQNEAQ (reference sequence). The CDR3 sequence is 14 residues long. CDR3 residues: CSSSLRGQNTEAFF. The DNA of the CDR3 is TGTTCCAGCAGCTTAAGGGGCCAGAACACTGAAGCTTTCTTT.

The rearrangement uses TRBV6-4 and TRBJ2-5; 10 nucleotides agree with TRBD2. Losses at the gene ends were 2 bases for V and 4 bases for J; bases not matched to a gene: 4. The CDR3 extends over 15 amino acids. Germline-derived CDR1 and CDR2 are MRHNA and SNTAGT. The CDR3 spells CASSDEAGGLETQYF. CDR3 in DNA: TGTGCCAGCAGTGACGAAGCGGGGGGGCTAGAGACCCAGTACTTC.

This clone was counted only a few times. The chain carries TRBV27 and TRBJ2-7; 9 nucleotides line up with TRBD1. The germline V gene encodes CDR1 MNHEY and CDR2 SMNVEV (reference sequence). V lost 0 bases, J lost 4 bases, and 4 bases stayed unmatched. The CDR3 spans 15 residues. The DNA of the CDR3 is TGTGCCAGCAGTTTATCACAGGGGGCGGGGTACGAGCAGTACTTC. It encodes CASSLSQGAGYEQYF.

The chain employs TRBV11-2 and TRBJ2-1; D might be TRBD1 (6 bases). The V end lost 2 bases, the J end lost 4 bases, and 9 bases lay between the germline ends. Per germline, CDR1 SGHAT and CDR2 FQNNGV. There are 14 residues in the CDR3. The CDR3 DNA follows: TGTGCCAGCAGCTTACAGGGGCTGTACAATGAGCAGTTCTTC. Translated: CASSLQGLYNEQFF.

The CDR3 reads CASSLGRRYNEQFF. Written as DNA, the CDR3 is TGTGCCAGCAGCTTAGGGAGGCGGTACAATGAGCAGTTCTTC. The gene calls are TRBV7-6 and TRBJ2-1, with a possible D match to TRBD2 (5 bases). V was shortened by 1 base and J by 4 bases, with 8 bases between the two germline ends. The CDR3 is made up of 14 amino acids. The V gene's germline CDR1 is SGHVS and CDR2 FNYEAQ. The entire variable domain, with the rest obtained from reference TRBV7-6 and TRBJ2-1, is as follows: GAGVSQSPRYKVTKRGQDVALRCDPISGHVSLYWYRQALGQGPEFLTYFNYEAQQDKSGLPNDRFSAERPEGSISTLTIQRTEQRDSAMYRCASSLGRRYNEQFFGPGTRLTVL.

V gene TRBV6-5 combines with J gene TRBJ1-1; D remains ambiguous. V shed 5 bases and J shed 1 base, with 8 bases lying between them. Germline loops: CDR1 MNHEY, CDR2 SVGAGI. There are 13 residues in the CDR3. The CDR3 protein is CASSAGRNTEAFF. The CDR3 DNA is TGTGCCAGCAGTGCGGGAAGGAACACTGAAGCTTTCTTT.

J is TRBJ2-7 and V is TRBV28; a possible D gene is TRBD1 (6 bases). This CDR3 spans 14 amino acids. Trimming shortened V by 6 bases and J by 3 bases, and 15 bases separated the two germline ends. Germline loops: CDR1 MDHEN, CDR2 SYDVKM. The CDR3 bases are TGTGCCAGCAGAACGAGACAGGAGATCTACGAGCAGTACTTC. As protein: CASRTRQEIYEQYF.

The chain has TRBV18 and TRBJ2-7, with 9 bases that match TRBD1. Per the germline V gene, CDR1 is KGHSH and CDR2 is LQKENI. The CDR3 has 15 amino acids. The junction had 8 bases not matched to a gene; V was cut back by 3 bases and J by 5 bases. Here the CDR3 DNA reads TGTGCCAGCTCACCCCTGGACAGGGGAATTAACGAGCAGTACTTC. It codes for CASSPLDRGINEQYF.

The V gene is TRBV7-9, the J gene TRBJ2-5; possible D gene TRBD1, 5 bases. Per the germline V gene, CDR1 is SEHNR and CDR2 is FQNEAQ (reference sequence). This CDR3 has 15 amino acids. Trimming pared 1 base from V and 0 bases from J, leaving 9 bases between. The CDR3 loop reads CASSLGTGDQETQYF. As DNA, the CDR3 is TGTGCCAGCAGCTTAGGTACAGGAGACCAAGAGACCCAGTACTTC.

The rearrangement uses TRBV13 and TRBJ2-2; 9 nucleotides agree with TRBD2. The CDR3 has 17 residues. Germline CDR1 and CDR2: PRHDT and FYEKMQ (reference sequence). After removal of 5 bases from V and 7 bases from J, the junction contained 14 bases not matched to a gene. CDR3 sequence (DNA): TGTGCCAGCAGCCCCGAGGGGGCGGGAGGGCCCGTCGGGGAGCTGTTTTTT. Translating gives CASSPEGAGGPVGELFF. The whole variable domain, remainder taken from reference TRBV13 and TRBJ2-2, is AAGVIQSPRHLIKEKRETATLKCYPIPRHDTVYWYQQGPGQDPQFLISFYEKMQSDKGSIPDRFSAQQFSDYHSELNMSSLELGDSALYFCASSPEGAGGPVGELFFGEGSRLTVL.

This clone was counted only a few times. The V gene is TRBV5-1, the J gene TRBJ2-6; no clear D gene. The germline V and J ends were trimmed by 2 bases and 0 bases, with 3 bases remaining between them. The CDR3 runs 14 residues. Germline V CDR1 and CDR2: SGHRS, YFSETQ. DNA for the CDR3: TGCGCCAGCAGCTTCTACTCTGGGGCCAACGTCCTGACTTTC. This encodes CASSFYSGANVLTF.

The chain employs TRBV30 and TRBJ1-2; a weak D match, TRBD1 (5 bases). Trimming stripped 0 bases from V and 5 bases from J, with 10 bases between. This CDR3 has 13 residues. From germline, CDR1 is GTSNPN and CDR2 SVGIG (reference sequence). Written as DNA, the CDR3 is TGTGCCTGGAGTGTAAAAGGGGATTATGGCTACACCTTC. This codes for CAWSVKGDYGYTF.

The CDR3 region is CASSFVPGQGASAGANVLTF. The CDR3 DNA follows: TGTGCCAGCAGCTTTGTCCCGGGACAGGGGGCGAGCGCTGGGGCCAACGTCCTGACTTTC. The J gene is TRBJ2-6, the V gene TRBV7-6, with 12 bases that match TRBD1. CDR3 length: 20 amino acids. CDR1 is SGHVS and CDR2 is FNYEAQ in the germline V gene. V lost 3 bases to trimming and J lost 2 bases; unmatched junction nucleotides: 11. The complete variable domain, with remaining parts taken from reference TRBV7-6 and TRBJ2-6, reads GAGVSQSPRYKVTKRGQDVALRCDPISGHVSLYWYRQALGQGPEFLTYFNYEAQQDKSGLPNDRFSAERPEGSISTLTIQRTEQRDSAMYRCASSFVPGQGASAGANVLTFGAGSRLTVL.

The chain joins TRBV7-2 to TRBJ2-7, with 15 bases identical to TRBD2. The CDR3 runs 16 residues. In germline, CDR1 is SGHTA, CDR2 FQGNSA. V trimming: 1 base; J trimming: 11 bases; junction bases outside the gene matches: 9. The CDR3 sequence: CASSLDLGLAGGWKYF. CDR3 DNA sequence: TGTGCCAGCAGCTTAGATCTCGGACTAGCGGGAGGGTGGAAGTACTTC. Drawing the rest from reference TRBV7-2 and TRBJ2-7, the complete variable domain is GAGVSQSPSNKVTEKGKDVELRCDPISGHTALYWYRQSLGQGLEFLIYFQGNSAPDKSGLPSDRFSAERTGGSVSTLTIQRTQQEDSAVYLCASSLDLGLAGGWKYFGPGTRLTVT.

The J gene is TRBJ1-2, the V gene TRBV11-2; weak D call: TRBD1 (5 bases). CDR3 length: 16 amino acids. In germline, CDR1 is SGHAT, CDR2 FQNNGV. V was trimmed by 3 bases and J by 3 bases, leaving 17 bases between them. The CDR3 sequence is CASSFAGGNGDYGYTF. CDR3 in DNA: TGTGCCAGCAGCTTCGCCGGGGGGAATGGGGACTATGGCTACACCTTC. Variable domain in full (rest from reference TRBV11-2 and TRBJ1-2): EAGVAQSPRYKIIEKRQSVAFWCNPISGHATLYWYQQILGQGPKLLIQFQNNGVVDDSQLPKDRFSAERLKGVDSTLKIQPAKLEDSAVYLCASSFAGGNGDYGYTFGSGTRLTVV.

This rearrangement joins TRBV27 to TRBJ2-5, with TRBD1 matching over 10 bases. Gene TRBJ2-7 matches the end of the DNA better, so the J call may be wrong. This CDR3 contains 16 residues. Germline lookup yields CDR1 MNHEY and CDR2 SMNVEV (reference sequence). The CDR3, as DNA: TGTGCCAGCAGATTAACGGGACAGGGGAGTGGCTACGAGCAGTACTTC. Amino acids: CASRLTGQGSGYEQYF.

The CDR3 loop reads CASRLERAVSSYNEQFF. The DNA of the CDR3 is TGTGCAAGTCGCTTAGAGCGAGCGGTAAGCTCCTACAATGAGCAGTTCTTC. The chain combines TRBV12-2 with TRBJ2-1; TRBD2, as called in the table, went unchecked against the DNA. TRBV12-2 is a pseudogene segment. The CDR3 has 17 amino acids.

The V gene is TRBV11-2, the J gene TRBJ2-7; TRBD2 agrees at 8 bases. V lost 1 base to trimming and J lost 3 bases; unmatched junction nucleotides: 2. Germline V gene sequence: CDR1 SGHAT, CDR2 FQNNGV. The CDR3 has 14 residues. DNA of the CDR3: TGTGCCAGCAGCTTAGCAGCGGGAGTCTACGAGCAGTACTTC. Translation gives CASSLAAGVYEQYF.

This rearrangement joins TRBV4-1 to TRBJ2-5; D uncertain. The J call may be faulty, since TRBJ2-7 better matches the DNA end. The germline CDR1 and CDR2 sequences are MGHRA and YSYEKL. The CDR3 totals 13 residues. The CDR3 region is CASSQGNSYEQYF. CDR3 coding DNA: TGCGCCAGCAGCCAAGGCAACTCCTACGAGCAGTACTTC.

The chain links TRBV29-1 to TRBJ1-1; the D gene is possibly TRBD1 (6 bases). V was trimmed by 7 bases and J by 5 bases, leaving 17 bases between them. The CDR3 runs 13 residues. CDR1 is SQVTM and CDR2 is ANQGSEA in the germline V gene. This CDR3 is CSAAGGADTEAFF. In DNA form, the CDR3 reads TGCAGCGCCGCCGGGGGGGCTGATACTGAAGCTTTCTTT.